The 15 T cell receptor beta chains listed next were all sequenced from one sample in a study of blood T cell repertoires in COVID-19. Sequenced by immunoSEQ multiplex PCR; TCRdb stores in-frame clones only, minus some. The sample has over 150,000 clones, 83% seen once; the top ten hold roughly an eighth. Sequences were obtained from peripheral blood. Every receptor here comes from an older woman with COVID-19, enrolled during active disease.

V gene TRBV6-5 combines with J gene TRBJ1-2, with a weak D call TRBD1 (5 bases). The V end lost 0 bases, the J end lost 9 bases, and 14 bases lay between the germline ends. The CDR3 spans 14 residues. The germline CDR1 and CDR2 sequences are MNHEY and SVGAGI. CDR3 loop: CASSYSGTPARYTF. The DNA for the CDR3 is TGTGCCAGCAGTTACTCGGGGACTCCTGCACGCTACACCTTC.

Notes on this clone: Other DNA sequences from this sample encode an identical CDR3 as well. The V call is TRBV19, the J call TRBJ1-2, with D perhaps matching TRBD1 (6 bases). Germline values: CDR1 LNHDA, CDR2 SQIVND (reference sequence). Trimming shortened V by 2 bases and J by 8 bases, and 12 bases separated the two germline ends. The CDR3 spans 13 residues. Here the CDR3 reads CASSINRDGGYTF. As DNA, the CDR3 is TGTGCCAGTAGTATAAACAGGGATGGAGGCTACACCTTC.

The rearrangement links TRBV6-1 to TRBJ1-1, with a tentative D call TRBD1 (6 bases). Germline V lookup: CDR1 MNHNS, CDR2 SASEGT. Deletions cut 2 bases from V and 5 bases from J, with 12 bases between. The CDR3 runs 14 residues. The DNA of the CDR3 is TGTGCCAGCAGTGAATGGGGGGGCGAGACTGAAGCTTTCTTT. As protein: CASSEWGGETEAFF.

J is TRBJ2-1 and V is TRBV5-4, with D perhaps matching TRBD2 (6 bases). V was shortened by 5 bases and J by 6 bases, with 18 bases between the two germline ends. The CDR3 has 15 amino acids. Germline V gene lookup returns CDR1 SGHNT and CDR2 YYREEE (reference sequence). Written as DNA, the CDR3 is TGTGCCAGCAGGTCGGGACTTTCATCGGGCAATGAGCAGTTCTTC. This codes for CASRSGLSSGNEQFF.

V gene TRBV6-5 combines with J gene TRBJ2-2; no definite D call. Germline-derived CDR1 and CDR2 are MNHEY and SVGAGI. V lost 0 bases, J lost 5 bases, and 10 bases lay in between. The CDR3 spans 15 residues. The CDR3 sequence is CASSYSTLVTGELFF. The DNA for the CDR3 is TGTGCCAGCAGTTACTCGACTTTAGTTACCGGGGAGCTGTTTTTT.

The chain is built from TRBV19 and TRBJ2-1; 12 bases agree with TRBD2. The CDR3 consists of 14 residues. The J segment lost 4 bases and the V segment lost 9 bases, leaving 4 bases of the junction unmatched. Germline values: CDR1 LNHDA, CDR2 SQIVND (reference sequence). In DNA, the CDR3 is TGTGCCAGCACTAGCGGGGGGAAATACAATGAGCAGTTCTTC. This codes for CASTSGGKYNEQFF. Drawing the rest from reference TRBV19 and TRBJ2-1, the complete variable domain is DGGITQSPKYLFRKEGQNVTLSCEQNLNHDAMYWYRQDPGQGLRLIYYSQIVNDFQKGDIAEGYSVSREKKESFPLTVTSAQKNPTAFYLCASTSGGKYNEQFFGPGTRLTVL.

The gene calls are TRBV19 and TRBJ2-2, with D possibly being TRBD1 (6 bases). Trimming shortened V by 4 bases and J by 2 bases, and 8 bases separated the two germline ends. CDR1 and CDR2 from the germline V gene are LNHDA and SQIVND (reference sequence). The CDR3 is 14 residues long. CDR3 in amino acids: CASSRDINTGELFF. CDR3 sequence (DNA): TGTGCCAGTAGTAGGGACATCAACACCGGGGAGCTGTTTTTT.

The chain carries TRBV18 and TRBJ2-2; the match to TRBD2 covers 7 bases. Germline V gives CDR1 KGHSH, CDR2 LQKENI. V shed 3 bases, J shed 0 bases, and the junction held 4 bases outside the gene matches. This CDR3 contains 16 residues. CDR3 bases: TGTGCCAGCTCACCCAGACTAGCCTCGAACACCGGGGAGCTGTTTTTT. It yields the protein CASSPRLASNTGELFF.

The chain is built from TRBV3-1 (or the pseudogene TRBV3-2) and TRBJ1-3; D may be TRBD1 (6 bases). This CDR3 has 14 residues. Germline V gene data show CDR1 as LGHDT and CDR2 as YNNKEL (reference sequence). The V gene lost 4 bases and the J gene lost 3 bases, with 10 bases spanning the gap. CDR3 residues: CASSPQGFGNTIYF. The CDR3 DNA sequence: TGTGCCAGCAGCCCACAGGGTTTTGGAAACACCATATATTTT.

The chain combines TRBV6-5 with TRBJ2-7; 10 positions match TRBD2. J gave up 2 bases and V 5 bases, and 6 bases lay outside the gene matches. This CDR3 spans 15 amino acids. Per the germline V gene, CDR1 is MNHEY and CDR2 is SVGAGI. For the CDR3, the DNA is TGTGCCAGCAGTAGAGGGACTAGCGCTACCTACGAGCAGTACTTC. Its translation: CASSRGTSATYEQYF.

The DNA for the CDR3 is TGTGCCGGATTCAGGGGGACCGGGGAGCTGTTTTTT. Its translation is CAGFRGTGELFF. V and J are TRBV12-3 or TRBV12-4 and TRBJ2-2, with 7 bases aligning to TRBD1. Trimming at V came to 11 bases and at J to 5 bases, leaving 5 bases not matched to a gene. The CDR3 has 12 residues.

The rearrangement links TRBV5-5 to TRBJ2-2; D uncertain. The CDR3 runs to 12 residues. CDR1 and CDR2 from the germline V gene are SGHKS and YYEKEE (reference sequence). The V gene lost 2 bases and the J gene lost 8 bases, with 7 bases spanning the gap. As DNA, the CDR3 is TGTGCCAGCAGCTTACGGTCGGGGGAGCTGTTTTTT. Its protein is CASSLRSGELFF.

The V and J genes are TRBV30 and TRBJ2-2; 8 bases line up with TRBD1. Trimming cost V 5 bases and J 4 bases; bases outside gene matches: 6. Per the germline V gene, CDR1 is GTSNPN and CDR2 is SVGIG (reference sequence). The CDR3 spans 14 residues. The CDR3 here is CAWRQGASTGELFF. CDR3 nucleotides: TGTGCCTGGCGGCAGGGGGCTTCCACCGGGGAGCTGTTTTTT. The variable domain in full, with the rest retrieved from reference TRBV30 and TRBJ2-2, is SQTIHQWPATLVQPVGSPLSLECTVEGTSNPNLYWYRQAAGRGLQLLFYSVGIGQISSEVPQNLSASRPQDRQFILSSKKLLLSDSGFYLCAWRQGASTGELFFGEGSRLTVL.

The chain carries TRBV20-1 and TRBJ2-3; the D is unclear. Germline V CDR1 and CDR2: DFQATT, SNEGSKA (reference sequence). The CDR3 is 14 amino acids. V lost 3 bases to trimming and J lost 0 bases, with 10 bases between them. This chain's CDR3 is CSASRVVSTDTQYF. DNA for the CDR3: TGCAGTGCTAGTCGAGTAGTTAGCACAGATACGCAGTATTTT.

The V call is TRBV7-9, the J call TRBJ1-1; D is unclear. The CDR3 has 11 residues. V shed 2 bases and J shed 5 bases, with 3 bases lying between them. Germline lookup yields CDR1 SEHNR and CDR2 FQNEAQ (reference sequence). The CDR3 DNA is TGTGCCAGCAGCTTATCTACTGAAGCTTTCTTT. Its protein product is CASSLSTEAFF.